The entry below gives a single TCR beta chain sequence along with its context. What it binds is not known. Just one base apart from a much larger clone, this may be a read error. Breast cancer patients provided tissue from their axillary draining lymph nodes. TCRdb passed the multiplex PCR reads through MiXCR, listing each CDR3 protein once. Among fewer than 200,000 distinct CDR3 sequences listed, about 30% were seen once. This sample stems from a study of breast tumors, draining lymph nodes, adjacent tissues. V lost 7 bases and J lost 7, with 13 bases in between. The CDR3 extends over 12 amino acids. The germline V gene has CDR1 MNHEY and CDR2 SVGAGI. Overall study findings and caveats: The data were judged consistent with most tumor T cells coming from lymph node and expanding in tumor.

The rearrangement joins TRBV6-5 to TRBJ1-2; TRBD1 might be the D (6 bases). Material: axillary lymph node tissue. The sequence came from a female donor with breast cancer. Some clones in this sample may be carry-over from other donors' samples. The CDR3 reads CASTPGASGYTF. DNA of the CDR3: TGTGCCAGCACCCCGGGGGCGAGTGGCTACACCTTC.